This T cell receptor beta chain was recorded in a study of blood T cell repertoires in COVID-19. Study-level background: Italy, Spain and the United States were the sources of the convalescent and acute COVID-19 samples.

J gave up 2 bases and V 4 bases, and 8 bases lay outside the gene matches. Germline-derived CDR1 and CDR2 are SGHRS and YFSETQ. This CDR3 contains 16 residues. Recruitment covered about 26 US areas and drew participants whose ages spanned about 18 to 89 years. As originally analysed: Nucleated cell number was recorded as an estimate derived from reference gene primer amplification. The data were produced by immunoSEQ multiplex PCR, yet TCRdb's version contains in-frame clones alone and is incomplete. V, J and clone size were drawn from that table, and D and trimming were deduced from the DNA. The data contain 200,000 to 250,000 clones, about four fifths of them singletons.

The sequencing sample was made of PBMCs or T cells enriched from blood (not recorded which). The genes are TRBV5-1 and TRBJ2-3, with 9 bases aligning to TRBD2. This sequence was found in a woman in her forties with acute COVID-19. The CDR3 DNA sequence: TGCGCCAGCAGCGAGACTAGCGGTCGAGCCACAGATACGCAGTATTTT. The encoded protein is CASSETSGRATDTQYF.